Below are 21 T cell receptor beta chains sequenced from a single sample in a study of CD8+CD57+ T cells in acquired aplastic anemia. Patients included in sequencing had previously demonstrated CD8+CD57+ cell expansion by flow cytometry. Genomic DNA, the template, was used for profiling of the TCR beta VDJ and CDR3. TCRdb re-derived calls from the reads in MiXCR, one entry per CDR3 protein. In the table there are around 500,000 distinct CDR3 sequences, approximately 33% of which are singletons. Sequenced material: sorted CD4+, CD8+, or CD8+CD57+ T cells (not recorded which) from PBMCs. Source of these receptors: a human donor with aplastic anemia.

This rearrangement joins TRBV9 to TRBJ2-1; D is uncertain. Germline V CDR1 and CDR2: SGDLS, YYNGEE. The CDR3 totals 15 residues. V was shortened by 0 bases and J by 9 bases, with 16 bases between the two germline ends. CDR3 in amino acids: CASSVGLVSSVEQFF. In DNA form, the CDR3 reads TGTGCCAGCAGCGTAGGACTCGTCTCTTCTGTTGAGCAGTTCTTC.

This clonotype was detected once. A read error is possible here, since a much larger clone lies one base away. This chain joins TRBV7-8 and TRBJ2-5, with 8 positions matching TRBD1. Losses at the gene ends were 5 bases for V and 4 bases for J; bases not matched to a gene: 3. This CDR3 is built from 13 residues. Germline CDR1 is SGHVS and CDR2 is FQNEAQ. CDR3: CASSGTGVETQYF. The CDR3 region has the DNA TGTGCCAGCAGCGGGACAGGCGTAGAGACCCAGTACTTC.

Only one count was recorded for this clonotype. This chain's CDR3 is CASYAQRNTIYF. The CDR3 DNA reads as TGTGCCAGTTACGCACAGCGGAACACCATATATTTT. The chain uses TRBV19 and TRBJ1-3; no reliable D call. The CDR3 is 12 residues long. Germline CDR1 reads LNHDA; CDR2 reads SQIVND (reference sequence). Trimming left V 8 bases short and J 7 bases short, with 12 bases between.

This clonotype was counted between two and nine times. The CDR3 protein is CSAPVLAGRTDTQYF. For the CDR3, the DNA is TGCAGTGCCCCCGTACTAGCGGGGAGGACAGATACGCAGTATTTT. This chain uses TRBV20-1 with TRBJ2-3; 10 positions match TRBD2. With V trimmed by 6 bases and J by 3 bases, 9 bases remained unmatched. Germline assignment: CDR1 DFQATT and CDR2 SNEGSKA (reference sequence). The CDR3 is 15 amino acids.

This clonotype was recorded a few times. Compared with germline, one end of the junction differs, possibly owing to a read error. DNA of the CDR3: TGTCCCAGCAGCGTAGGAGACGTAGACTACGAGCAGTACTTC. Amino acids: CPSSVGDVDYEQYF. This rearrangement joins TRBV7-2 to TRBJ2-7; D call uncertain. This CDR3 comprises 14 residues. The germline gives CDR1 SGHTA, CDR2 FQGNSA.

The gene calls are TRBV29-1 and TRBJ1-2; 9 bases map to TRBD1. Germline loops: CDR1 SQVTM, CDR2 ANQGSEA. CDR3 length equals 13 residues. The junction had 8 bases not matched to a gene; V was cut back by 6 bases and J by 6 bases. As DNA, the CDR3 is TGCAGCGTACTCCCGGGACAGGGTGATGGCTACACCTTC. This encodes CSVLPGQGDGYTF.

This clonotype has just a few counts. V and J are TRBV20-1 and TRBJ1-3; 9 nucleotides match TRBD1. Germline V gene data show CDR1 as DFQATT and CDR2 as SNEGSKA (reference sequence). This CDR3 is 14 amino acids long. Trimming took 6 bases from V and 5 from J; bases not matched to a gene: 8. This CDR3 reads CSAQQGAFRNTIYF. CDR3 nucleotides: TGCAGTGCGCAACAGGGGGCTTTTAGAAACACCATATATTTT.

This clonotype has at least ten counts. The rearrangement links TRBV24-1 to TRBJ1-6; D might be TRBD1 (6 bases). The germline V and J ends were trimmed by 0 bases and 10 bases, with 21 bases remaining between them. The CDR3 loop spans 18 amino acids. CDR1 is KGHDR and CDR2 is SFDVKD in the germline V gene. The CDR3 loop reads CATSDLGPTGGTGSPLHF. CDR3 sequence (DNA): TGTGCCACCAGTGATTTGGGCCCGACAGGAGGGACGGGGTCACCCCTCCACTTT.

The rearrangement links TRBV24-1 to TRBJ1-2; 11 nucleotides match TRBD1. From germline, CDR1 is KGHDR and CDR2 SFDVKD. The length of the CDR3 is 15 residues. After removal of 3 bases from V and 3 bases from J, the junction contained 2 bases not matched to a gene. The CDR3 coding sequence is TGTGCCACCAGTGATGAGGGACAGGGGGACTATGGCTACACCTTC. Amino acid sequence: CATSDEGQGDYGYTF.

This clonotype has a single count. This chain connects TRBV10-2 to TRBJ1-1; TRBD1 might be the D (6 bases). This CDR3 spans 13 amino acids. Germline values: CDR1 WSHSY, CDR2 SAAADI. With 10 bases removed from V and 5 bases from J, the gap between germline ends came to 17 bases. CDR3 bases: TGCGCCACTACCGGGGGCGTGCGGACTGAAGCTTTCTTT. This translates into CATTGGVRTEAFF.

The rearrangement links TRBV29-1 to TRBJ1-1; a weak D match, TRBD1 (5 bases). The CDR3 is 13 residues long. V shed 5 bases and J shed 4 bases, with 14 bases lying between them. Germline-derived CDR1 and CDR2 are SQVTM and ANQGSEA. The CDR3 reads CSVQSGRGTEAFF. The CDR3 bases are TGCAGCGTTCAAAGTGGAAGGGGCACTGAAGCTTTCTTT. The full variable domain, its missing parts supplied by reference TRBV29-1 and TRBJ1-1, is SAVISQKPSRDICQRGTSLTIQCQVDSQVTMMFWYRQQPGQSLTLIATANQGSEATYESGFVIDKFPISRPNLTFSTLTVSNMSPEDSSIYLCSVQSGRGTEAFFGQGTRLTVV.

V is TRBV10-3 and J is TRBJ1-6; 9 bases line up with TRBD1. In germline, CDR1 is ENHRY, CDR2 SYGVKD. V trimming: 7 bases; J trimming: 8 bases; junction bases outside the gene matches: 3. This CDR3 region has 13 residues. CDR3: CAITGQGYSPLHF. The CDR3 DNA sequence: TGTGCCATCACGGGACAGGGTTATTCACCCCTCCACTTT.

The CDR3 DNA reads TGTGCCATCAGTGAGGCGGGACAGGGGGCGCGAAACACTGAAGCTTTCTTT. Residues: CAISEAGQGARNTEAFF. This chain connects TRBV10-3 to TRBJ1-1, with 12 bases aligning to TRBD1. This CDR3 is 17 amino acids long. The germline gives CDR1 ENHRY, CDR2 SYGVKD. J lost 2 bases, V lost 2 bases, and 6 bases had no gene match.

The table lists this clonotype with many counts. The rearrangement links TRBV20-1 to TRBJ2-7, with TRBD1 matching 8 bases. Losses at the gene ends were 3 bases for V and 11 bases for J; bases not matched to a gene: 12. Germline CDR1 DFQATT, CDR2 SNEGSKA (reference sequence). This CDR3 is built from 13 residues. CDR3: CSARLGQAMTKYF. The DNA of the CDR3 is TGCAGTGCTAGGCTGGGACAGGCAATGACTAAGTACTTC.

The CDR3 coding sequence is TGTGCCAGCCAAAGGGACAGAGGCTATGGCTACACCTTC. Translation gives CASQRDRGYGYTF. The chain uses TRBV25-1 and TRBJ1-2; 7 nucleotides agree with TRBD1. The V gene's germline CDR1 is MGHDK and CDR2 SYGVNS. The CDR3 has 13 amino acids. Trimming cost V 8 bases and J 4 bases; bases outside gene matches: 7.

This clonotype was found many times. The rearrangement links TRBV29-1 to TRBJ1-2; tentative D call: TRBD1 (5 bases). The CDR3 totals 11 residues. The V end lost 4 bases, the J end lost 3 bases, and 6 bases lay between the germline ends. Germline assignment: CDR1 SQVTM and CDR2 ANQGSEA. The CDR3 DNA is TGCAGCGTTGTAGGGGACTATGGCTACACCTTC. This sequence encodes CSVVGDYGYTF.

This clonotype was recorded many times. The chain joins TRBV10-2 to TRBJ2-3; D remains ambiguous. In germline, CDR1 is WSHSY, CDR2 SAAADI. There are 13 residues in the CDR3. V was pared by 3 bases and J by 2 bases, with 6 bases between. CDR3 in amino acids: CASSDQFTDTQYF. CDR3 in DNA: TGCGCCAGCAGTGATCAGTTCACAGATACGCAGTATTTT.

The chain recombines TRBV19 with TRBJ2-3; D is undetermined. Trimming pared 2 bases from V and 0 bases from J, leaving 9 bases between. Germline CDR1 and CDR2: LNHDA and SQIVND (reference sequence). The CDR3 spans 15 residues. CDR3 loop: CASSISMSSTDTQYF. The CDR3 bases are TGTGCCAGTAGTATATCAATGAGCAGCACAGATACGCAGTATTTT.

The chain links TRBV15 to TRBJ1-6; 10 positions match TRBD1. The V gene's germline CDR1 is LNHNV and CDR2 YYDKDF (reference sequence). V trimming: 3 bases; J trimming: 7 bases; junction bases outside the gene matches: 6. The CDR3 length is 16 residues. DNA of the CDR3: TGTGCCACCAGCAGGGGGACAGGGGCGTACAATTCACCCCTCCACTTT. It specifies CATSRGTGAYNSPLHF.

This clonotype was picked up many times. The rearrangement joins TRBV15 to TRBJ2-4, with D unclear. Trimming cost V 1 base and J 9 bases, with 13 bases left between them. This CDR3 contains 14 residues. The V gene's germline CDR1 is LNHNV and CDR2 YYDKDF (reference sequence). The CDR3 loop reads CATSRALSSPIQYF. CDR3 DNA: TGTGCCACCAGCAGAGCGCTGAGCTCTCCCATTCAGTACTTC.

Many counts were recorded for this clonotype. J is TRBJ2-2 and V is TRBV2; no firm D call. The CDR3 consists of 13 residues. Trimming removed 3 bases from V and 4 bases from J, with 6 bases in between. Looked up from germline, CDR1 is SNHLY and CDR2 is FYNNEI. For the CDR3, the DNA is TGTGCCAGCAGTGACGGCGGCACCGGGGAGCTGTTTTTT. It specifies CASSDGGTGELFF.